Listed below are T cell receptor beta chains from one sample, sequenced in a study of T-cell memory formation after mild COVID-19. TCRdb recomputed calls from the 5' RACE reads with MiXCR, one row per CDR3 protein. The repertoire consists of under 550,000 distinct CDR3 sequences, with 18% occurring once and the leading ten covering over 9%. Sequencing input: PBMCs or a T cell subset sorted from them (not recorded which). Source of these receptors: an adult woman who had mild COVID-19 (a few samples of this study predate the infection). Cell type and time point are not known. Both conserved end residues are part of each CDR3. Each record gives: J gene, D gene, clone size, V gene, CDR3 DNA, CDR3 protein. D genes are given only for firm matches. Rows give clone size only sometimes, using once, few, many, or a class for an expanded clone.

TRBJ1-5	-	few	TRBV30	TGTGCCTGGAGGGGATCCCTTGGTCAGCCCCAGCATTTT	CAWRGSLGQPQHF
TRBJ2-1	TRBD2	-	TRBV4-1	TGCGCCAGCAGCCAAGCGTGGCCTAGCGGGGGGGCGAGGTATGAGCAGTTCTTC	CASSQAWPSGGARYEQFF
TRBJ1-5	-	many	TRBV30	TGTGCCTGGAGTGCCGGGATCAGCAATCAGCCCCAGCATTTT	CAWSAGISNQPQHF
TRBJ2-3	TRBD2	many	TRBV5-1	TGCGCCAGCAGCTTGGCGACTAGCGGGAGAGATACGCAGTATTTT	CASSLATSGRDTQYF
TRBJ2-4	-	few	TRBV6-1	TGTGCCAGCAGTGACCCCCTGGACGTTCAGTACTTC	CASSDPLDVQYF
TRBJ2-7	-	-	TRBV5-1	TGCGCCAGCAGCTCGGACGGGAGCTCCTACGAGCAGTACTTC	CASSSDGSSYEQYF
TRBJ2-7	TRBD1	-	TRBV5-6	TGTGCCAGCAGCTTGGTTCTACAGGGGAACGAGCAGTACTTC	CASSLVLQGNEQYF
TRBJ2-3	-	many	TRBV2	TGTGCCAGCAGTGAGAACAGCTACACAGATACGCAGTATTTT	CASSENSYTDTQYF
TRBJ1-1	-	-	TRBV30	TGTGCCTGGAGTGCCCCGGTTGAAGCTTTCTTT	CAWSAPVEAFF
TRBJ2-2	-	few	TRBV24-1	TGTGCCACCAGTGATTTGACTAAGGGAGACGGGGAGCTGTTTTTT	CATSDLTKGDGELFF
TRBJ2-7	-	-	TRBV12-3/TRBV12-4	TGTGCCAGCACGACGTACAGGCACGAGCAGTACTTC	CASTTYRHEQYF
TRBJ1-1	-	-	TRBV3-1	TGTGCCAGCGGTGAGAACACTGAAGCTTTCTTT	CASGENTEAFF
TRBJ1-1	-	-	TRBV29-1	TGCAGCGTCCGTAAGGCCGCGAACACTGAAGCTTTCTTT	CSVRKAANTEAFF
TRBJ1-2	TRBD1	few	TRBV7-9	TGTGCCAGTCAAGACAGGGAACTCTATGGCTACACCTTC	CASQDRELYGYTF
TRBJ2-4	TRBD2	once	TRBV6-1	TGTGCCAGCAGGCCGGGACTACATTTAGCCAAAAACATTCAGTACTTC	CASRPGLHLAKNIQYF
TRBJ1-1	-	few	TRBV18	TGTGCCAGCTCATCAGCCGGGACGGCCATCACTGAAGCTTTCTTT	CASSSAGTAITEAFF
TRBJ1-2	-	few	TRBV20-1	TGCAGTGCTCCCGACAGTTCTAACTATGGCTACACCTTC	CSAPDSSNYGYTF
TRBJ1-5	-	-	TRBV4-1	TGCGCCAGCAGCCAACAACAAGATATCACAGGGAAGGATCAGCCCCAGCATTTT	CASSQQQDITGKDQPQHF
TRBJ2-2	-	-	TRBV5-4	TGTGCCAGCAGCTTGGGACGTGTGGGAACGGACACCGGGGAGCTGTTTTTT	CASSLGRVGTDTGELFF
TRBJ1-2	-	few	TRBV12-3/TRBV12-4	TGTGCCAGCAGTTTAAGGGGTCCCCTCTATGGCTACACCTTC	CASSLRGPLYGYTF
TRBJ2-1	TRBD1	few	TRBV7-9	TGTGCCAGCAGCTTATCCGGGACAGGGGAAATCAATGAGCAGTTCTTC	CASSLSGTGEINEQFF
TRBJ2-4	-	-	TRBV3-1	TGTGCCAGCAGCCGAGGGGGGCCGGACATTCAGTACTTC	CASSRGGPDIQYF
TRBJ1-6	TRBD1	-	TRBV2	TGTGCCAGCAGGAACAGGGGAAGCTCCTATAATTCACCCCTCCACTTT	CASRNRGSSYNSPLHF
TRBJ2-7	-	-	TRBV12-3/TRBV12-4	TGTGCCAGCAGTTTAGGGGGCAGGGGCTACGAGCAGTACTTC	CASSLGGRGYEQYF
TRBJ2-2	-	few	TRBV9	TGTGCCAGCAGCGTGGGCGGACAGAACACCGGGGAGCTGTTTTTT	CASSVGGQNTGELFF
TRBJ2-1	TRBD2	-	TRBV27	TGTGCCAGCCGAAGGGGCGGGGGGAACACCTACAATGAGCAGTTCTTC	CASRRGGGNTYNEQFF
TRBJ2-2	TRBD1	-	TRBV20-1	TGCAGTGCCACCGGGACAGGGAAGAACACCGGGGAGCTGTTTTTT	CSATGTGKNTGELFF
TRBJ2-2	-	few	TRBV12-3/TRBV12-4	TGTGCCAGCAGTCCGGGGAGGCCGAACACCGGGGAGCTGTTTTTT	CASSPGRPNTGELFF
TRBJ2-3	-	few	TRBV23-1	TGCGCCAGCAGTCCCACCACGGGAACGAAGGCAGATACGCAGTATTTT	CASSPTTGTKADTQYF
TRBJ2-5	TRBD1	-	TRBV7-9	TGTGCCAGCAGCTCCGCGGACAGGCCCGCCGGGACCCAGTACTTC	CASSSADRPAGTQYF
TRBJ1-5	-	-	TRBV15	TGTGCCACCAGCAGAGACAGAATCAATAGCAATCAGCCCCAGCATTTT	CATSRDRINSNQPQHF
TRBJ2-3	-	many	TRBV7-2	TGTGCCAGCAGCTTACAGGTTTCTAGCACAGATACGCAGTATTTT	CASSLQVSSTDTQYF
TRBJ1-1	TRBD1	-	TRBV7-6	TGTGCCAGCAGCGGTAGAAACAGGGGCGACCTGAACACTGAAGCTTTCTTT	CASSGRNRGDLNTEAFF
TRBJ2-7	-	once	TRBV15	TGTGCCACCAGGTCGGGGAGTGCGTCCTACGAGCAGTACTTC	CATRSGSASYEQYF
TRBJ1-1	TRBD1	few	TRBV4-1	TGCGCCAGCAGCCAAGTCAGGGGGCTGACTGAAGCTTTCTTT	CASSQVRGLTEAFF
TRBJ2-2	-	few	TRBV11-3	TGTGCCAGCAGCTTGGGACCCCGGTTCGGGGAGCTGTTTTTT	CASSLGPRFGELFF
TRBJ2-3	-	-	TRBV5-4	TGTGCCAGCAGCTTGGGGGTTGGAGCGAGGGAAACGCAGTATTTT	CASSLGVGARETQYF
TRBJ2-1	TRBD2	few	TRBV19	TGTGCCAGTAGTATAGGTTTTCAGACTAGCGGGTATCTTTATGAGCAGTTCTTC	CASSIGFQTSGYLYEQFF
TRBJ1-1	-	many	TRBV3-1	TGTGCCAGCAGCCCGCGGAGGACAGCCGCGCAAGAAGCTTTCTTT	CASSPRRTAAQEAFF
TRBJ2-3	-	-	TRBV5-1	TGCGCCAGCAGCTTGGCCTTGGCGGGGGCCACAGATACGCAGTATTTT	CASSLALAGATDTQYF
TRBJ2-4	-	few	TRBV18	TGTGCCAGCTCACCACCGGGGCAGGCGAAAAACATTCAGTACTTC	CASSPPGQAKNIQYF
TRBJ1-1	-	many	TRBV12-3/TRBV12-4	TGTGCCAGCAGCGCTAGCGGGGGATGGACTGAAGCTTTCTTT	CASSASGGWTEAFF
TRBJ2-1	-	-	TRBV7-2	TGTGCCAGCAGCTTAGTGGAGGGTGGGAGCGAGCAGTTCTTC	CASSLVEGGSEQFF
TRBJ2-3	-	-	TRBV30	TGTGCCTCCTCCCCCCGGGTGGCAGATACGCAGTATTTT	CASSPRVADTQYF
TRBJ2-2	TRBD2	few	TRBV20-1	TGCAGTGCTAGAGTTCCGGGACTAGCGGTCCACCGGGAGCTGTTTTTT	CSARVPGLAVHRELFF
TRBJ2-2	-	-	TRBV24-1	TGTGCCACCAGTGATAGCCAGCCCGGGGAGCTGTTTTTT	CATSDSQPGELFF
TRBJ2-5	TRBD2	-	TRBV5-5	TGTGCCAGCAGCTCCGGACTAGCACACCACCCACTCCAAGAGACCCAGTACTTC	CASSSGLAHHPLQETQYF
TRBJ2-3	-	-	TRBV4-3	TGCGCCAGCAGCCAAGATGTGCGGGGCGAAGGCACAGATACGCAGTATTTT	CASSQDVRGEGTDTQYF
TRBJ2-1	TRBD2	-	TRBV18	TGTGCCAGCTCCCCCCCCGTGTCTAGCGGAGGCAATGAGCAGTTCTTC	CASSPPVSSGGNEQFF
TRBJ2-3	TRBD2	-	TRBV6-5	TGTGCCAGCGGCCTGATCGGACTAGCGACTAGCACAGATACGCAGTATTTT	CASGLIGLATSTDTQYF